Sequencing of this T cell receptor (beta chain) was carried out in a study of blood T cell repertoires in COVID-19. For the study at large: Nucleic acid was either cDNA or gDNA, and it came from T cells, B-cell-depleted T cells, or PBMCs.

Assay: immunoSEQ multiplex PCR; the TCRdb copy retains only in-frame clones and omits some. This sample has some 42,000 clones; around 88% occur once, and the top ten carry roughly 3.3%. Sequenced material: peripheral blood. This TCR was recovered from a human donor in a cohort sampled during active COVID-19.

For the CDR3, the DNA is TGTGCCAGCAGCTTAAATAAGCGCGGGGGCCAGCCCCAGCATTTT. Protein product: CASSLNKRGGQPQHF. J is TRBJ1-5 and V is TRBV7-2; D is possibly TRBD1 (6 bases). The germline V and J ends were trimmed by 2 bases and 7 bases, with 15 bases remaining between them. Germline lookup yields CDR1 SGHTA and CDR2 FQGNSA. This CDR3 has 15 residues.